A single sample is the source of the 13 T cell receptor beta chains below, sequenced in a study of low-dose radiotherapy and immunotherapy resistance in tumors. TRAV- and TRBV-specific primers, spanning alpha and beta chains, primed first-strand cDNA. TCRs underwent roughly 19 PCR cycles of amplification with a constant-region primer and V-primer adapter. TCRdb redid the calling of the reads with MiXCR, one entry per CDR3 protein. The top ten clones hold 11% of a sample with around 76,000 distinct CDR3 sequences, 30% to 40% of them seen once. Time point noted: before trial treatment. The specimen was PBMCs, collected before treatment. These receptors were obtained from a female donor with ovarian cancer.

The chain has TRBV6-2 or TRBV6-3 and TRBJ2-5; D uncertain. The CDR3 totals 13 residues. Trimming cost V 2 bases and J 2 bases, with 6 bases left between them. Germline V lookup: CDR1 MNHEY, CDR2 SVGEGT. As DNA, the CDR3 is TGTGCCAGCAGTTACGCAGCGCAAGAGACCCAGTACTTC. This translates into CASSYAAQETQYF.

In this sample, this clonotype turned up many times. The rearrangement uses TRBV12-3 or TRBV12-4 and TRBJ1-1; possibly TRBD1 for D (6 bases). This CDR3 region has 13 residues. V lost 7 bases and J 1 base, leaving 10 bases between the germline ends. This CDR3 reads CASTTGQNTEAFF. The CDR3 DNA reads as TGTGCCAGCACCACGGGACAGAACACTGAAGCTTTCTTT.

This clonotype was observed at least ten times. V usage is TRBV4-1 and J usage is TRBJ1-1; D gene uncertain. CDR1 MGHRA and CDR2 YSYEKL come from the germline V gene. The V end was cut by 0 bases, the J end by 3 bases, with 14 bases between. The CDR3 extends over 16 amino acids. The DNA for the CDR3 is TGCGCCAGCAGCCAAGATTTAGTAACCCGATACACTGAAGCTTTCTTT. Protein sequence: CASSQDLVTRYTEAFF.

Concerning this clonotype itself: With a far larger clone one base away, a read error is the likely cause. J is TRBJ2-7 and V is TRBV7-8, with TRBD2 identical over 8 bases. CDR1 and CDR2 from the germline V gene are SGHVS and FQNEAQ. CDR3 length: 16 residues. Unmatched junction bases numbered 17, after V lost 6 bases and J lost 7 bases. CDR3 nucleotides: TGTGCCAGCAGTAACAGCGGGAGTACCTCCTACAATGAGCAGTACTTC. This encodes CASSNSGSTSYNEQYF.

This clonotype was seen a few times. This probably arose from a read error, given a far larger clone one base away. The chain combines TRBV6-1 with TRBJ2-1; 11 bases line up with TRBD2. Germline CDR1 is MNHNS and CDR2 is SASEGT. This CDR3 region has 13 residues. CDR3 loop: CTSRTSGYNEQFF. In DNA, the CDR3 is TGTACCAGCAGGACTAGCGGGTACAATGAGCAGTTCTTC.

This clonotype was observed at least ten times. CDR3 sequence: CSASSAGGRETQYF. The CDR3, as DNA: TGCAGTGCTAGCTCGGCGGGGGGGCGGGAGACCCAGTACTTC. The chain couples TRBV20-1 to TRBJ2-5, with TRBD2 matching over 9 bases. The junction had 7 bases not matched to a gene; V was cut back by 3 bases and J by 5 bases. The CDR3 has 14 amino acids. CDR1 DFQATT and CDR2 SNEGSKA come from the germline V gene (reference sequence).

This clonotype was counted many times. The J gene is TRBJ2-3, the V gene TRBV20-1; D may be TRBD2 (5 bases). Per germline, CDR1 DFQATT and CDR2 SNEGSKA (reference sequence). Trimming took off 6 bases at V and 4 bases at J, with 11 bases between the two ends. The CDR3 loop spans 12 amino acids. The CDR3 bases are TGCAGTGCCCCCGAGGGCGCAGATACGCAGTATTTT. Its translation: CSAPEGADTQYF.

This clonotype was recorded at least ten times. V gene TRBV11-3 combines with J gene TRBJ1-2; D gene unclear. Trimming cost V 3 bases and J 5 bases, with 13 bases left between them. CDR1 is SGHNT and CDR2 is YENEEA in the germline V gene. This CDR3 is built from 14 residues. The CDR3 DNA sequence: TGTGCCAGCAGCTTGGGAGCCAAAGGTTATGGCTACACCTTC. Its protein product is CASSLGAKGYGYTF. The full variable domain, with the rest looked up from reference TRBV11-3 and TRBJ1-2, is EAGVVQSPRYKIIEKKQPVAFWCNPISGHNTLYWYLQNLGQGPELLIRYENEEAVDDSQLPKDRFSAERLKGVDSTLKIQPAELGDSAVYLCASSLGAKGYGYTFGSGTRLTVV.

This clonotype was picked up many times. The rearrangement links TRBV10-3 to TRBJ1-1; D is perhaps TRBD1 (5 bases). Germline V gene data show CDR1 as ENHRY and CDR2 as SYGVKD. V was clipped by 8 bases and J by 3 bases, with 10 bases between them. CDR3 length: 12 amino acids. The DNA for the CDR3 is TGTGCCATCCAGGGTTTTGACACTGAAGCTTTCTTT. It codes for CAIQGFDTEAFF.

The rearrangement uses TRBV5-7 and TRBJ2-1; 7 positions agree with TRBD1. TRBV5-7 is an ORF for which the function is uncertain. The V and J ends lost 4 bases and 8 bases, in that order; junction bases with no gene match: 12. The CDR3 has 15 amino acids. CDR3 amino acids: CASSPRTGVWDEQFF. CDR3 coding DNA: TGTGCCAGCAGCCCCAGGACAGGTGTCTGGGATGAGCAGTTCTTC.

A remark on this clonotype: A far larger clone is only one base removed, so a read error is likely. The DNA of the CDR3 is TGTGCCAGCAGCCTCGGGCAGGAAGGTAGGAGCAATCAGCCCCAGCATTTT. This codes for CASSLGQEGRSNQPQHF. This chain joins TRBV9 and TRBJ1-5, with D uncertain. This CDR3 is 17 amino acids long. Trimming shortened V by 4 bases and J by 1 base, and 18 bases separated the two germline ends. Germline CDR1 and CDR2: SGDLS and YYNGEE.

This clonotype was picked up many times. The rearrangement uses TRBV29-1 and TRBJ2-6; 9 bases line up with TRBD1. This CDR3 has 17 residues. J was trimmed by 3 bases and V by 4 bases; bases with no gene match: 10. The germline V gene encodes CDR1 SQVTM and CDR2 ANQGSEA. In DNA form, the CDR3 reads TGCAGCGTTGGTGGCTTGGGACAGGGAGGTGGGGCCAACGTCCTGACTTTC. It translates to CSVGGLGQGGGANVLTF. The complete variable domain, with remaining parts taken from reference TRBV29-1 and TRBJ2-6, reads SAVISQKPSRDICQRGTSLTIQCQVDSQVTMMFWYRQQPGQSLTLIATANQGSEATYESGFVIDKFPISRPNLTFSTLTVSNMSPEDSSIYLCSVGGLGQGGGANVLTFGAGSRLTVL.

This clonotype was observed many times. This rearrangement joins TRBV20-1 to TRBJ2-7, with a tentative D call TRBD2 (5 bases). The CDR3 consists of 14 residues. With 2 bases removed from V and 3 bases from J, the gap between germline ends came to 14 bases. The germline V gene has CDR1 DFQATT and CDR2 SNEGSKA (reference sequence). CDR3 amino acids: CSARTVAGVYEQYF. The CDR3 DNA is TGCAGTGCTAGAACAGTTGCGGGTGTCTACGAGCAGTACTTC.